The rows below give T cell receptor beta chains drawn from one sample of a study of PD-1 blockade in classical Hodgkin lymphoma. Clones were read by immunoSEQ multiplex PCR, and TCRdb kept only the in-frame ones, dropping some. The repertoire holds 50,000 to 65,000 clones, with approximately 90% as singletons. The sequencing here drew on peripheral blood mononuclear cells (PBMCs), taken before the second cycle of nivolumab. These receptors were obtained from a human donor with classical Hodgkin lymphoma. CDR3s include the opening cysteine and the closing phenylalanine or tryptophan. D genes are given only for firm matches. Size tells how often a clone was seen (once, few, many) or the class of an expanded clone, and some rows leave it out.

D gene: -; clone size: -; J gene: TRBJ2-5; V gene: TRBV7-6; CDR3 protein: CASGGGRTQYF; CDR3 DNA: TGTGCCAGCGGGGGGGGGCGCACCCAGTACTTC
D gene: -; clone size: -; J gene: TRBJ2-7; V gene: TRBV9; CDR3 protein: CASSRSTVTSSYEQYF; CDR3 DNA: TGTGCCAGCAGCCGTTCGACAGTGACAAGCTCCTACGAGCAGTACTTC
D gene: -; clone size: once; J gene: TRBJ2-2; V gene: TRBV28; CDR3 protein: CASISTPDTGELFF; CDR3 DNA: TGTGCCAGCATTTCCACCCCGGACACCGGGGAGCTGTTTTTT
D gene: TRBD2; clone size: few; J gene: TRBJ2-7; V gene: TRBV7-2; CDR3 protein: CASSSSGYSSYEQYF; CDR3 DNA: TGTGCCAGCAGCTCTAGCGGGTACAGCTCCTACGAGCAGTACTTC
D gene: TRBD1; clone size: few; J gene: TRBJ2-3; V gene: TRBV6-4; CDR3 protein: CASSTGTTDTQYF; CDR3 DNA: TGTGCCAGCTCGACAGGGACCACAGATACGCAGTATTTT
D gene: -; clone size: -; J gene: TRBJ2-6; V gene: TRBV4-2; CDR3 protein: CASSQVGDIGGANVLTF; CDR3 DNA: TGTGCCAGCAGCCAAGTGGGGGACATTGGAGGGGCCAACGTCCTGACTTTC
D gene: TRBD1; clone size: -; J gene: TRBJ1-5; V gene: TRBV4-3; CDR3 protein: CASSRRQGADQPQHF; CDR3 DNA: TGCGCCAGCAGCCGCAGACAGGGGGCCGATCAGCCCCAGCATTTT
D gene: -; clone size: -; J gene: TRBJ2-2; V gene: TRBV27; CDR3 protein: CASSSLSFFRESNTGELFF; CDR3 DNA: TGTGCCAGCAGTTCCTTAAGCTTCTTTCGAGAATCGAACACCGGGGAGCTGTTTTTT
D gene: -; clone size: -; J gene: TRBJ2-4; V gene: TRBV4-1; CDR3 protein: CASSQEAGLAKNIQYF; CDR3 DNA: TGCGCCAGCAGCCAAGAGGCGGGGTTAGCCAAAAACATTCAGTACTTC
D gene: -; clone size: -; J gene: TRBJ2-7; V gene: TRBV28; CDR3 protein: CASSSPDRAKYEQYF; CDR3 DNA: TGTGCCAGCAGCTCCCCGGATCGAGCAAAGTACGAGCAGTACTTC
D gene: TRBD2; clone size: -; J gene: TRBJ2-1; V gene: TRBV13; CDR3 protein: CASSLTLPGLGFNEQFF; CDR3 DNA: TGTGCCAGCAGCTTAACCCTTCCGGGACTAGGGTTTAATGAGCAGTTCTTC
D gene: -; clone size: -; J gene: TRBJ2-7; V gene: TRBV5-1; CDR3 protein: CASSLEGWDQNYEQYF; CDR3 DNA: TGCGCCAGCAGCTTGGAGGGTTGGGATCAAAACTACGAGCAGTACTTC
D gene: TRBD1; clone size: -; J gene: TRBJ2-7; V gene: TRBV14; CDR3 protein: CASRRQGTNEQYF; CDR3 DNA: TGTGCCAGCAGGCGACAGGGAACGAACGAGCAGTACTTC
D gene: TRBD1; clone size: once; J gene: TRBJ1-6; V gene: TRBV2; CDR3 protein: CASIQGGDNSPLHF; CDR3 DNA: TGTGCCAGCATTCAGGGGGGGGATAATTCACCCCTCCACTTT
D gene: TRBD2; clone size: once; J gene: TRBJ2-3; V gene: TRBV7-9; CDR3 protein: CASSQVAGGTDTQYF; CDR3 DNA: TGCGCCAGCAGCCAAGTAGCGGGAGGTACAGATACGCAGTATTTT
D gene: -; clone size: -; J gene: TRBJ2-5; V gene: TRBV4-3; CDR3 protein: CASSQGPSETQYF; CDR3 DNA: TGCGCCAGCAGCCAAGGGCCCTCGGAGACCCAGTACTTC
D gene: TRBD1; clone size: -; J gene: TRBJ1-1; V gene: TRBV7-2; CDR3 protein: CASSAPGGRTEAFF; CDR3 DNA: TGTGCCAGCAGCGCCCCAGGGGGCCGGACTGAAGCTTTCTTT
D gene: -; clone size: -; J gene: TRBJ1-1; V gene: TRBV5-1; CDR3 protein: CASSLMGAGVNTEAFF; CDR3 DNA: TGCGCCAGCAGCTTGATGGGGGCGGGTGTGAATACTGAAGCTTTCTTT
D gene: TRBD1; clone size: -; J gene: TRBJ1-4; V gene: TRBV6-6; CDR3 protein: CASAQGAPATNEKLFF; CDR3 DNA: TGTGCCAGCGCGCAGGGGGCCCCTGCAACTAATGAAAAACTGTTTTTT
D gene: TRBD1; clone size: -; J gene: TRBJ2-7; V gene: TRBV4-3; CDR3 protein: CASSPGTGGGEQYF; CDR3 DNA: TGCGCCAGCAGCCCCGGGACAGGAGGCGGGGAGCAGTACTTC
D gene: TRBD2; clone size: -; J gene: TRBJ2-3; V gene: TRBV6-5; CDR3 protein: CASSPGTTLTDTQYF; CDR3 DNA: TGTGCCAGCTCCCCCGGGACTACCCTCACAGATACGCAGTATTTT
D gene: TRBD1; clone size: -; J gene: TRBJ2-7; V gene: TRBV7-2; CDR3 protein: CASTPGVGQGRYEQYF; CDR3 DNA: TGTGCCAGCACCCCCGGGGTCGGACAGGGTCGCTACGAGCAGTACTTC
D gene: -; clone size: few; J gene: TRBJ2-7; V gene: TRBV27; CDR3 protein: CASSPLLQGSYEQYF; CDR3 DNA: TGTGCCAGCAGTCCCCTCCTACAGGGTTCCTACGAGCAGTACTTC